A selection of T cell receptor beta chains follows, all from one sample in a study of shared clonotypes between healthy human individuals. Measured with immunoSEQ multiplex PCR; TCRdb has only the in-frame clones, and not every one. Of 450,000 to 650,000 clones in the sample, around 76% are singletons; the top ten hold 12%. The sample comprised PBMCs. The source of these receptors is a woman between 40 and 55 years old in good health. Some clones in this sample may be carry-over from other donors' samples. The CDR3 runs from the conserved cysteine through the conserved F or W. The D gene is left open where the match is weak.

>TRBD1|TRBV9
CASSLGQTPNYGYTF
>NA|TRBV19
CASSMLWDLGEPQHF
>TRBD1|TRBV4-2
CASSRGQGTSYSNQPQHF
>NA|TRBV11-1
CASSLALSSYNEQFF
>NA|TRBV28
CASSLGGASWKTQYF
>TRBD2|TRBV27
CASSLRRESTDTQYF
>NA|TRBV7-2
CASSVAPGRAETQYF
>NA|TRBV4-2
CASSQERVGSEQYF
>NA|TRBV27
CASSPRGGGYTF
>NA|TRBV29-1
CSVEKEGLRGEQYF
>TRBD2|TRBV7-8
CASSSSTSGRADEQFF
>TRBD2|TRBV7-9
CASSPGLAWETQYF
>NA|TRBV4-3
CASSQEPDSIYGYTF
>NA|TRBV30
CAWSVGGAGDTQYF
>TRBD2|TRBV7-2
CASSWGLAGGVDTQHF
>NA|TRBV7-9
CASSLMGRESAFF
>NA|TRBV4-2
CASSQVDSLGQPQHF
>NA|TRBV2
CASSGDNAGPDTQYF
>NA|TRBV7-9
CASRRRDLEGTQYF
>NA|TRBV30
CAWGVLARQETQYF
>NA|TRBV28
CASGEAVNGYTF
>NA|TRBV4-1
CASSVPGRGNEQFF
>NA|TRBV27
CASSFLSRGGNEQFF
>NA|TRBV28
CASTRVNEKLFF
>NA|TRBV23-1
CASGESGQGKEKLFF
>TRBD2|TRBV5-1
CASSLRTSGTYEQYF
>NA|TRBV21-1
CASSKAGADQPQHF
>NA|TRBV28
CASSFVFSRSWAEKLFF
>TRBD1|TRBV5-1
CASSPRTGPNTEAFF
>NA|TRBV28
CASSLGQLNEQYF
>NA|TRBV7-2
CASSLGTGLWETQYF
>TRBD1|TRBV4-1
CASSLDRVGVGETQYF
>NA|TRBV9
CASSLESLGELFF
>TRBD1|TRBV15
CATSVGQGVAKNIQYF
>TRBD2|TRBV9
CASSVGTSGSNEQFF
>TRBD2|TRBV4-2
CASSQEPGLAGGHSYEQYF
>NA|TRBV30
CAWRGPTGSNQPQHF
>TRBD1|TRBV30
CAWSEDRGTEAFF
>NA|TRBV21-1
CASSKTSGRAYEQYF
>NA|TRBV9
CASSAFLTTGEQYF
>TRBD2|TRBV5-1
CASSPDPLAGGYNEQFF
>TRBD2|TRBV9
CASSVGGAGDSEQYF
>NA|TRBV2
CASRDTFNEQFF
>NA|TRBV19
CASSMYRSGQPQHF
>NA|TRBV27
CASSPRQLISGNTIYF
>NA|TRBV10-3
CAISEGSEQYF
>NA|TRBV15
CATSPPGETQYF
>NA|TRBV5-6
CASSLRGPKYF
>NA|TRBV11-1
CASSSAPLEIGAFF
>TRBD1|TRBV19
CASSMPPIDRVNSPLHF
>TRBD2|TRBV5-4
CASSLPSGNYNEQFF
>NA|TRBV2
CASSKVRDGAEQYF
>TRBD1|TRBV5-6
CASSLWDRYTYEQYF
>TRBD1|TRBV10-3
CATTYMTGVRNEQFF
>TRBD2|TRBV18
CASSPATSGRITDTQYF
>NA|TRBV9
CASSVARVARGEQFF
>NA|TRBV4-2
CASSQGQGWTTEAFF
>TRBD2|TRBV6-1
CASSESPTSLSEQFF
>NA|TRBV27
CASSFGGTNTGELFF